The clone carrying this T cell receptor beta chain was seen repeatedly, ten times or more. What it binds is not known. This sample's TCRbeta library carried unique molecular identifier barcodes. In TCRdb, the PCR reads were re-called with MiXCR into one record per CDR3 protein. The data hold about 590,000 distinct CDR3 sequences, with over 10% observed a single time. The data were taken from a study of T-cell reconstitution after alpha-beta-depleted transplantation in children. Per germline, CDR1 KGHDR and CDR2 SFDVKD. V was trimmed by 4 bases and J by 8 bases, leaving 8 bases between them. This CDR3 contains 12 residues. General study points: At day 60, the high TCRbeta diversity found in some patients originated from recipient T cells and thymic progenitors that had survived.

The sequence came from a male patient younger than 18 who had a stem cell transplant for acute myeloid leukemia, so the T cells may come from the graft donor. The sequences come from PBMCs, mostly from graft donor cells, collected 360 days after TCRalphabeta/CD19-depleted stem cell transplant. This chain joins TRBV24-1 and TRBJ2-1; D not certain. The CDR3, as DNA: TGTGCCACCAGTGACCCGGTACATGAGCAGTTCTTC. This translates into CATSDPVHEQFF.